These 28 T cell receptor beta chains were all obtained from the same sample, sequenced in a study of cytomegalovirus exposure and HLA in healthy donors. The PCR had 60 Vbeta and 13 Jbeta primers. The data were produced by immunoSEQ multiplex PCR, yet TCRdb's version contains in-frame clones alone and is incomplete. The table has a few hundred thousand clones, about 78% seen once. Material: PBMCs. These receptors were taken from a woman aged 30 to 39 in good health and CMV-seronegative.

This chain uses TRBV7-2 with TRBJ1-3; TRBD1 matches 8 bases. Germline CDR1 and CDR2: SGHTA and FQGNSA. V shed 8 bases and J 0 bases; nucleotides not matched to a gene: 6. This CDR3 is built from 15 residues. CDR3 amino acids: CASATGAFSGNTIYF. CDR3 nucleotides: TGTGCCAGCGCGACAGGGGCCTTCTCTGGAAACACCATATATTTT.

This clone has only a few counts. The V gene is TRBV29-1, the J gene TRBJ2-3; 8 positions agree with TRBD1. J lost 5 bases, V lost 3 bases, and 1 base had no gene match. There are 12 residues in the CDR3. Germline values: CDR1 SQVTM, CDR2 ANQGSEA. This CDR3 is CSVDRGQDTQYF. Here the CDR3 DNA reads TGCAGCGTTGACAGGGGGCAAGATACGCAGTATTTT.

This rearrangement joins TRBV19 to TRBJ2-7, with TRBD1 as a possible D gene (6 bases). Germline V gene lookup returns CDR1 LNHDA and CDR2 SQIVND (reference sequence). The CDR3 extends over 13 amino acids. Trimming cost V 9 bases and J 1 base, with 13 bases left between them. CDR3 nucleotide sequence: TGTGCCAGCTCTTGGACAGCTTCCTACGAGCAGTACTTC. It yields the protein CASSWTASYEQYF.

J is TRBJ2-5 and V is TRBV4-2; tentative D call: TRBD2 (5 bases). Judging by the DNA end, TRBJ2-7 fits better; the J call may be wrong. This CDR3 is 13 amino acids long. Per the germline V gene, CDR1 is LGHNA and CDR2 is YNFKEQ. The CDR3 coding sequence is TGTGCCAGCAGCCAAACGAGCGGTTACGAGCAGTACTTC. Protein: CASSQTSGYEQYF.

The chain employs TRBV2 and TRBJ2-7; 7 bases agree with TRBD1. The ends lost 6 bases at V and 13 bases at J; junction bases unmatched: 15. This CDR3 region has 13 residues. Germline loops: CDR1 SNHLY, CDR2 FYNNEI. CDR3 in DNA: TGTGCCAGCAGCCACCCTCAGGACAGGAGACCTTACTTC. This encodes CASSHPQDRRPYF.

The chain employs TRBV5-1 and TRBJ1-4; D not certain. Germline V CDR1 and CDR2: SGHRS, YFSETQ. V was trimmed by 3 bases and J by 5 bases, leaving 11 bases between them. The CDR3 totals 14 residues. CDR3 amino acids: CASSYGVGNEKLFF. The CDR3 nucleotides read TGCGCCAGCAGCTATGGAGTCGGGAATGAAAAACTGTTTTTT.

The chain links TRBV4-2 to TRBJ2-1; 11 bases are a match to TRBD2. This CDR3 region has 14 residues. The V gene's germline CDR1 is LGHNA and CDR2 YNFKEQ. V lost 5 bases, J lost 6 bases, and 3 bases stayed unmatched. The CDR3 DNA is TGTGCCAGCAGCGCTAGCGGGAGGTTCAATGAGCAGTTCTTC. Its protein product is CASSASGRFNEQFF.

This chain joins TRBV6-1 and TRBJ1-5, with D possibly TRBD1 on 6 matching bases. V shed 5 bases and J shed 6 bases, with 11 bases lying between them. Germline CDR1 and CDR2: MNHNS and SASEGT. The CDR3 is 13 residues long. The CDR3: CASSPRGTQPQHF. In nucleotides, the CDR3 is TGTGCCAGCAGTCCCAGGGGCACTCAGCCCCAGCATTTT.

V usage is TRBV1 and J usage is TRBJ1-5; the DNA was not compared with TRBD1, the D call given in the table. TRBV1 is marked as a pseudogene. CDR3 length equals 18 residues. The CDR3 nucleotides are TGCACCAGCAGCCACATGACAATGGTCCGGGACAACTATCAGCCCCAGCATTTT. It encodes CTSSHMTMVRDNYQPQHF.

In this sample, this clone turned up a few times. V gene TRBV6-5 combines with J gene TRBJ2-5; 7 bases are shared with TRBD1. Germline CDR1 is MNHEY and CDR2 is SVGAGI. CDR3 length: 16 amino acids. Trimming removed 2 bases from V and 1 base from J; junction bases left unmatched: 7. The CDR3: CASSYGLRGLQETQYF. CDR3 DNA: TGTGCCAGCAGTTACGGACTGAGGGGGCTCCAAGAGACCCAGTACTTC.

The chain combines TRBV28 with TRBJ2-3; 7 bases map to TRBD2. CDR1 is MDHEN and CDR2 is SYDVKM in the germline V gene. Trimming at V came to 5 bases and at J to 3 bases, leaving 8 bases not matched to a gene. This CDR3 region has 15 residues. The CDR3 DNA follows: TGTGCCAGCAGTCCCTGGGAGGGCCGGACAGATACGCAGTATTTT. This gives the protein CASSPWEGRTDTQYF.

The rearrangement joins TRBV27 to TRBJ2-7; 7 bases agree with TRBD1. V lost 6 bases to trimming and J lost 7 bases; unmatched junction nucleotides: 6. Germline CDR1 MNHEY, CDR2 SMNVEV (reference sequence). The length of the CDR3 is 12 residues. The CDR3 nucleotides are TGTGCCAGCAGCCCGACAGGGCGGGAGCAGTACTTC. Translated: CASSPTGREQYF.

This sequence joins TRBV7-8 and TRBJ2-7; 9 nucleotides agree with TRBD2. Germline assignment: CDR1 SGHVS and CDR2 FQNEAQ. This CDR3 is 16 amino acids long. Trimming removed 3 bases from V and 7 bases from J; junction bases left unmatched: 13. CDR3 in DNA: TGTGCCAGCAGCTTGGTATTGGATAGCGGGAGACGGGAGCAGTACTTC. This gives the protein CASSLVLDSGRREQYF. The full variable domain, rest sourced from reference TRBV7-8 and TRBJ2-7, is GAGVSQSPRYKVAKRGQDVALRCDPISGHVSLFWYQQALGQGPEFLTYFQNEAQLDKSGLPSDRFFAERPEGSVSTLKIQRTQQEDSAVYLCASSLVLDSGRREQYFGPGTRLTVT.

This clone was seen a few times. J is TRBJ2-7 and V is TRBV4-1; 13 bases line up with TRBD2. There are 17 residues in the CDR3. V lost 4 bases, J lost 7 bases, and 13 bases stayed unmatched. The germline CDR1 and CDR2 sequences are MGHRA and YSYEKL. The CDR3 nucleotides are TGCGCCAGCAGCCCCGAAACCACTAGCGGGAGGGCAGGAGAGCAGTACTTC. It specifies CASSPETTSGRAGEQYF.

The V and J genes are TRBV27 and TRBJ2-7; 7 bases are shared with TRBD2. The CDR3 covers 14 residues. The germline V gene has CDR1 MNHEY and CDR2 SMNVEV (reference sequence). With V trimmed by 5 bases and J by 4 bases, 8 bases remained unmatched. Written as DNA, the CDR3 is TGTGCCAGCAGTCGAGCGGGAATGGAATACGAGCAGTACTTC. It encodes CASSRAGMEYEQYF.

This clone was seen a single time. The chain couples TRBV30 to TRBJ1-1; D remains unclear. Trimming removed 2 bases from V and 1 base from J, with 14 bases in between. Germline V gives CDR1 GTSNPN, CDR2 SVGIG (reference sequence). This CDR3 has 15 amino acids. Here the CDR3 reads CAWSYRVRRNTEAFF. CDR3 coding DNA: TGTGCCTGGAGTTACCGGGTCAGAAGGAACACTGAAGCTTTCTTT.

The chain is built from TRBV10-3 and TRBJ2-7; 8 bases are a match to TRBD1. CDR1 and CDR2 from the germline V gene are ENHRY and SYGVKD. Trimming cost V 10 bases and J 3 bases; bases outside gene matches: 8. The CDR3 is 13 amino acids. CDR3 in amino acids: CATGQGLNYEQYF. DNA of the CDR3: TGTGCCACCGGACAGGGATTAAACTACGAGCAGTACTTC.

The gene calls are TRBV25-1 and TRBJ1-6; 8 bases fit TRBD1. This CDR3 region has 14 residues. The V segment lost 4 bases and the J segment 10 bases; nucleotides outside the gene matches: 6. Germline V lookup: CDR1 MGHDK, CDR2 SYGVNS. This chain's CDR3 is CASSGGTGLSPLHF. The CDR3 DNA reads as TGTGCCAGCAGTGGGGGGACAGGATTATCACCCCTCCACTTT.

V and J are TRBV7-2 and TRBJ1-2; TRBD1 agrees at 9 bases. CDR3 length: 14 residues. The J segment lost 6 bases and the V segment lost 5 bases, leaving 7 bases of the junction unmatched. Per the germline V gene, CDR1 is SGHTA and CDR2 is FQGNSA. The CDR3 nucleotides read TGTGCCAGCAGCGGAAACAGGGGGCGGGATGGCTACACCTTC. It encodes CASSGNRGRDGYTF.

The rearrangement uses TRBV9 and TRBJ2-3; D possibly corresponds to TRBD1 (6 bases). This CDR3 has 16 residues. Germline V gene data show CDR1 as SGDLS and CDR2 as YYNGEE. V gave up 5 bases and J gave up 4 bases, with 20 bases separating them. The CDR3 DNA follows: TGTGCCAGCAGAAGGACAGTGGGGTTAGGGGCAGATACGCAGTATTTT. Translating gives CASRRTVGLGADTQYF.

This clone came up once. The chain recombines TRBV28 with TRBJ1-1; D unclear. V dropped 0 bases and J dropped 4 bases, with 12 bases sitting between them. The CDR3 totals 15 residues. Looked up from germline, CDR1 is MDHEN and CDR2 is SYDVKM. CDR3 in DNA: TGTGCCAGCAGTTTATGGGTCTCTGGAGGCACTGAAGCTTTCTTT. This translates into CASSLWVSGGTEAFF. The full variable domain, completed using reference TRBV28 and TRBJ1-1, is DVKVTQSSRYLVKRTGEKVFLECVQDMDHENMFWYRQDPGLGLRLIYFSYDVKMKEKGDIPEGYSVSREKKERFSLILESASTNQTSMYLCASSLWVSGGTEAFFGQGTRLTVV.

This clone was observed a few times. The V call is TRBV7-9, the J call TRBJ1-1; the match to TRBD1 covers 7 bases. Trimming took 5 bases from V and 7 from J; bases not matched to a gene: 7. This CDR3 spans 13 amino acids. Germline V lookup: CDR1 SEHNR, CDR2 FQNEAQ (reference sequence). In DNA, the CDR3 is TGTGCCAGCAGCCCCTCGGCAGGGGGTGAAGCTTTCTTT. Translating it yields CASSPSAGGEAFF. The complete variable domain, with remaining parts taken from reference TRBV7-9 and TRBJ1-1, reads DTGVSQNPRHKITKRGQNVTFRCDPISEHNRLYWYRQTLGQGPEFLTYFQNEAQLEKSRLLSDRFSAERPKGSFSTLEIQRTEQGDSAMYLCASSPSAGGEAFFGQGTRLTVV.

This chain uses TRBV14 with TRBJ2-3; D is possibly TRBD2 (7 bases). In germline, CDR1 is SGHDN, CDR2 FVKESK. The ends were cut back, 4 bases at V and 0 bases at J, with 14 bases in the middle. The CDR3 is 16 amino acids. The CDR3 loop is CASSLAGRGSTDTQYF. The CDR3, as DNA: TGTGCCAGCAGCCTCGCTGGGAGGGGGAGCACAGATACGCAGTATTTT.

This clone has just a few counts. The CDR3 DNA is TGTGCCAGCAGCCTCCTTCGACAAACTGAAGCTTTCTTT. This translates into CASSLLRQTEAFF. The chain joins TRBV7-3 to TRBJ1-1, with no clear D. Germline CDR1 is SGHTA and CDR2 is FQGTGA. The CDR3 runs 13 residues. Trimming removed 5 bases from V and 5 bases from J, with 12 bases in between.

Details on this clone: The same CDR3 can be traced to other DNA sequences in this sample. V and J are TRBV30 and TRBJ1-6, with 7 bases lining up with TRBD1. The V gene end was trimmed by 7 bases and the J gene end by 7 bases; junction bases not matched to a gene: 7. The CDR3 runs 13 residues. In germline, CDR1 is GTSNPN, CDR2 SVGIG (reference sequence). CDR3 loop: CASQGENNSPLHF. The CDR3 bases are TGTGCCTCGCAGGGGGAGAACAATTCACCCCTCCACTTT. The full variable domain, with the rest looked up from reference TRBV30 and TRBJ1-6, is SQTIHQWPATLVQPVGSPLSLECTVEGTSNPNLYWYRQAAGRGLQLLFYSVGIGQISSEVPQNLSASRPQDRQFILSSKKLLLSDSGFYLCASQGENNSPLHFGNGTRLTVT.

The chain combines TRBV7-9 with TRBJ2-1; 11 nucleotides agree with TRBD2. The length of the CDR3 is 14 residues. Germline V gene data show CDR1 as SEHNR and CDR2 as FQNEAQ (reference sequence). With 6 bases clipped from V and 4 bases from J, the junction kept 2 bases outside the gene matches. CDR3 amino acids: CASRASGGYNEQFF. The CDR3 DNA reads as TGTGCCAGCAGGGCTAGCGGGGGGTACAATGAGCAGTTCTTC. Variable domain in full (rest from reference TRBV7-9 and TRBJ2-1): DTGVSQNPRHKITKRGQNVTFRCDPISEHNRLYWYRQTLGQGPEFLTYFQNEAQLEKSRLLSDRFSAERPKGSFSTLEIQRTEQGDSAMYLCASRASGGYNEQFFGPGTRLTVL.

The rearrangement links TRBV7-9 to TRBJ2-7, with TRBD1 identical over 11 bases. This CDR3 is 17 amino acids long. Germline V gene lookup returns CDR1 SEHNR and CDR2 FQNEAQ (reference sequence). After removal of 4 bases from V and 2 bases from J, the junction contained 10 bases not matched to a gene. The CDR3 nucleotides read TGTGCCAGCAGCTCGTTGGGACAGGGGGGTAGTCCCTACGAGCAGTACTTC. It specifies CASSSLGQGGSPYEQYF.

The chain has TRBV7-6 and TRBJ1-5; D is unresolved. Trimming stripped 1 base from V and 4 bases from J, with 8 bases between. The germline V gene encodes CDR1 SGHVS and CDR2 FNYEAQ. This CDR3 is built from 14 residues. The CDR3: CASSLVHKNQPQHF. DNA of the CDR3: TGTGCCAGCAGCTTAGTCCACAAGAATCAGCCCCAGCATTTT. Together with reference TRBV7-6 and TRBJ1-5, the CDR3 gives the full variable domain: GAGVSQSPRYKVTKRGQDVALRCDPISGHVSLYWYRQALGQGPEFLTYFNYEAQQDKSGLPNDRFSAERPEGSISTLTIQRTEQRDSAMYRCASSLVHKNQPQHFGDGTRLSIL.